This entry concerns a single TCR beta chain. The antigen remains unidentified. TCR beta CDR3 was sequenced at survey depth on immunoSEQ. TCRdb's copy holds only in-frame clones and misses some; the assay was immunoSEQ multiplex PCR. The table lists approximately 5,300 clones, around three fifths of them singletons, with around 40% in the top ten. The sample belongs to a study of CD8 T cell repertoires and HIV-1 epitope variants. Study summary: Control wells had CMV/EBV/flu peptides, negative Ebola AY9, or no peptide. Cultures ran roughly ten days, with IL-2, IL-7 and IL-15 added on days 3 and 7.

The CDR3 totals 15 residues. V lost 6 bases, J lost 7 bases, and 12 bases stayed unmatched. The germline gives CDR1 MDHEN, CDR2 SYDVKM. Whole-study results and caveats: Of eight to ten antigen-specific beta clonotypes, about 6 appeared to cross-react with escape variants.

The V gene is TRBV28, the J gene TRBJ2-1; 7 nucleotides agree with TRBD1. The sequence was obtained from a male donor with HIV. The sequenced sample consisted of cultured CD8+ T cells derived from PBMCs. CDR3: CASRRQGTPGNEQFF. The CDR3 DNA reads as TGTGCCAGCAGGCGACAGGGAACCCCCGGGAATGAGCAGTTCTTC.